The rows below give T cell receptor beta chains drawn from one sample of a study of post-analysis software for immune sequencing data. TCRdb passed the PCR reads through MiXCR, listing each CDR3 protein once. This repertoire shows around 190,000 distinct CDR3 sequences, approximately 28% found once; its top ten account for 3% to 4%. Sequenced sample: blood. Receptor source: a girl aged 2 to 17 with multiple sclerosis. Each CDR3 is given with its conserved first and last residue. The D gene is left open where the match is weak. Rows may omit the clone size; those that give it use once, few, many or a size class.

V gene,J gene,D gene,clone size,CDR3 DNA,CDR3 protein
TRBV7-9,TRBJ2-7,TRBD2,many,TGTGCCAGCAGCTTGGCGGGAGGTCAGGGCGAGCAGTACTTC,CASSLAGGQGEQYF
TRBV3-1,TRBJ2-7,TRBD1,-,TGTGCCAGCAGCCTCGGACAGGGCGTCCTCTACGAGCAGTACTTC,CASSLGQGVLYEQYF
TRBV20-1,TRBJ1-4,TRBD1,-,TGCAGTGCTAGCGCTCTACAGGGGGCGGGGGAAAAACTGTTTTTT,CSASALQGAGEKLFF
TRBV28,TRBJ2-6,-,few,TGTGCCAGCAGTTCTTTGACAGACGGGAGGGCCAACGTCCTGACTTTC,CASSSLTDGRANVLTF
TRBV5-1,TRBJ2-2,-,-,TGCGCCAGCAGCTTGGACAGATACACCGGGGAGCTGTTTTTT,CASSLDRYTGELFF
TRBV5-1,TRBJ2-4,-,many,TGCGCCAGCAGCTTGGAGGACAAGGACGCCATTCAGTACTTC,CASSLEDKDAIQYF
TRBV7-2,TRBJ2-7,TRBD2,few,TGTGCCAGCAGCTCTCTAGCGGGACACTACGAGCAGTACTTC,CASSSLAGHYEQYF
TRBV6-2/TRBV6-3,TRBJ2-7,-,-,TGTGCCAGCAGTTACTCGTCTCGGGGTGAGCAGTACTTC,CASSYSSRGEQYF
TRBV5-1,TRBJ1-5,-,many,TGCGCCAGCAGCTTGGGACAAAGTCAGCCCCAGCATTTT,CASSLGQSQPQHF
TRBV5-1,TRBJ1-4,-,-,TGCGCCAGCAGCGTTGACAGTAATGAAAAACTGTTTTTT,CASSVDSNEKLFF
TRBV28,TRBJ2-1,TRBD1,once,TGTGCCAGCAGATGGGACAGGTACAATGAGCAGTTCTTC,CASRWDRYNEQFF
TRBV12-3/TRBV12-4,TRBJ1-2,TRBD1,many,TGTGCCAGCACCCGACGGACAGGGGGCGAAAACGGCTACACCTTC,CASTRRTGGENGYTF
TRBV20-1,TRBJ1-2,TRBD1,-,TGCAGTGTAGGGGACAGGGTTTCCTATGGCTACACCTTC,CSVGDRVSYGYTF
TRBV6-5,TRBJ1-2,TRBD1,-,TGTGCCAGCAGATCGGACAGGGGGCCCTATGGCTACACCTTC,CASRSDRGPYGYTF
TRBV28,TRBJ2-5,TRBD2,many,TGTGCCAGCAAGGAGGGAGGGACCCAAGAGACCCAGTACTTC,CASKEGGTQETQYF
TRBV5-1,TRBJ2-7,-,-,TGCGCCAGCAGCGACTCCCGGGGCAGGGGCTACGAGCAGTACTTC,CASSDSRGRGYEQYF
TRBV12-3/TRBV12-4,TRBJ2-3,-,many,TGTGCCAGCAGTTTAGCGGGAGTGGTAGATACGCAGTATTTT,CASSLAGVVDTQYF
TRBV15,TRBJ1-1,-,-,TGTGCCACCAGAAAGGAGGATAACGAAGCTTTCTTT,CATRKEDNEAFF
TRBV28,TRBJ1-1,TRBD1,-,TGTGCCAGCAGTCCCTGGACAGGTAACACTGAAGCTTTCTTT,CASSPWTGNTEAFF
TRBV6-2/TRBV6-3,TRBJ2-3,TRBD1,-,TGTGCCAGCAGTCCCTTACCGGACAGGGGGTTCCCAGATACGCAGTATTTT,CASSPLPDRGFPDTQYF
TRBV20-1,TRBJ1-2,TRBD1,many,TGCAGTGCTGACAGGGGCACCTATGGCTACACCTTC,CSADRGTYGYTF
TRBV6-1,TRBJ1-2,TRBD1,many,TGTGCCAGCCACAGGGGCGCCACTAACTATGGCTACACCTTC,CASHRGATNYGYTF
TRBV29-1,TRBJ1-1,-,-,TGCAGCGGTTACTTCACCGCTGAAGCTTTCTTT,CSGYFTAEAFF
TRBV20-1,TRBJ2-3,-,-,TGCAGTCAGGCTAGCACAGATGCGCAGTATTTT,CSQASTDAQYF
TRBV7-2,TRBJ1-1,-,-,TGTGCCAGCAGCTTAAGCCCCGGGCCGGGGATGGGGGCAAAAAACACTGAAGCTTTCTTT,CASSLSPGPGMGAKNTEAFF
TRBV7-2,TRBJ2-5,-,many,TGTGCCAGCAGCTTAGTTAGGCGGGGAGGCTTACAAGAGACCCAGTACTTC,CASSLVRRGGLQETQYF
TRBV7-2,TRBJ2-1,-,few,TGTGCCAGCAGCTCAGGTGGGCTGGACAATGAGCAGTTCTTC,CASSSGGLDNEQFF
TRBV5-1,TRBJ2-7,-,-,TGCGCCAGCAGCTTGCACACGGGGGTCGAGGCCCAGTACTTC,CASSLHTGVEAQYF
TRBV25-1,TRBJ2-1,-,few,TGTGCCAGCACCGGGACCCTGGAGCAGTTCTTC,CASTGTLEQFF
TRBV5-1,TRBJ1-1,-,few,TGCGCCAGCAGCTTGGACCCCCAGGGGCTAAACACTGAAGCTTTCTTT,CASSLDPQGLNTEAFF
TRBV12-3/TRBV12-4,TRBJ2-7,TRBD2,many,TGTGCCAGCAGATCCGGGACTAGGACTTACGAGCAGTACTTC,CASRSGTRTYEQYF
TRBV7-8,TRBJ2-7,TRBD2,many,TGTGCCAGCAGCTCTCAACTAGCGGGTAGCTCCTACGAGCAGTACTTC,CASSSQLAGSSYEQYF
TRBV5-4,TRBJ1-6,-,-,TGTGCCAGCAGCTTGGACGGCTATAATTCACCCCTCCACTTT,CASSLDGYNSPLHF
TRBV20-1,TRBJ2-1,TRBD2,-,TGCAGTGCAGGGGGGACTAGGGGGTATGAGCAGTTCTTC,CSAGGTRGYEQFF
TRBV29-1,TRBJ2-7,TRBD2,many,TGCAGCGTCGGACTAGCGGGAGGTACCAGCTCCTACGAGCAGTACTTC,CSVGLAGGTSSYEQYF
TRBV20-1,TRBJ1-3,-,-,TGCAGTGCTAGCCTACAGGGAAACACCATATATTTT,CSASLQGNTIYF
TRBV14,TRBJ1-4,-,few,TGTGCCAGCAAGAGGGGAACTAATGAAAAACTGTTTTTT,CASKRGTNEKLFF
TRBV7-2,TRBJ1-4,-,few,TGTGCCAGCAGCTTCCGGGACACAAATGAAAAACTGTTTTTT,CASSFRDTNEKLFF
TRBV29-1,TRBJ1-1,TRBD1,once,TGCGGCGTCCGACAGGGTCAAACTGAAGCTTTCTTT,CGVRQGQTEAFF
TRBV12-3/TRBV12-4,TRBJ1-1,-,many,TGTGCCAGCAGTTCCCCCGGGAGTAGGGCTTTCTTT,CASSSPGSRAFF
TRBV4-1,TRBJ2-2,-,-,TGCGGCAGCAGCCAAGTTAGGTTACAGGGAGTGAAAACCGGGGAGCTGTTTTTT,CGSSQVRLQGVKTGELFF
TRBV20-1,TRBJ1-2,TRBD1,few,TGCAGTGCTCGACAGGGTTCGGGGTATGGCTACACCTTC,CSARQGSGYGYTF